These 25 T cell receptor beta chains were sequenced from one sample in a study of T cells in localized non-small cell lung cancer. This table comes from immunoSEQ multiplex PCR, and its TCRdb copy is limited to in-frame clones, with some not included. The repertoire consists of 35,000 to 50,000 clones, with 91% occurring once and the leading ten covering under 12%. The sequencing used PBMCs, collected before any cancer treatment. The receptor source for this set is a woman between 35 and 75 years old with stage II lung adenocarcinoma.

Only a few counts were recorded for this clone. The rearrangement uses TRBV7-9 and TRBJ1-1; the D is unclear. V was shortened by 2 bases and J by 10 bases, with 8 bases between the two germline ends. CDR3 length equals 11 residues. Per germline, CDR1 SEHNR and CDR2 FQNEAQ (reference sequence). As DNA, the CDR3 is TGTGCCAGCAGCTTACGTGGAGTAGCTTTCTTT. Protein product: CASSLRGVAFF.

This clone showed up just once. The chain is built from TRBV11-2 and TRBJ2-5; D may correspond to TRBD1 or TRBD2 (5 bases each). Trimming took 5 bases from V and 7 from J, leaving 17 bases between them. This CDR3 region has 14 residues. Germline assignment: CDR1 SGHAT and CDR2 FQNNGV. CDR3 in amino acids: CASSPVGAGGTQYF. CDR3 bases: TGTGCCAGCAGCCCAGTCGGGGCGGGTGGGACCCAGTACTTC.

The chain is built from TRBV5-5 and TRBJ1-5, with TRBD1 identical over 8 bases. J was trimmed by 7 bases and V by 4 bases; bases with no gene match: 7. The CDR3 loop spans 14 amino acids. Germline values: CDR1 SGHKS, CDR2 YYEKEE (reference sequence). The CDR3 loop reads CASSTGQGGQPQHF. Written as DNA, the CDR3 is TGTGCCAGCAGCACTGGACAGGGCGGCCAGCCCCAGCATTTT.

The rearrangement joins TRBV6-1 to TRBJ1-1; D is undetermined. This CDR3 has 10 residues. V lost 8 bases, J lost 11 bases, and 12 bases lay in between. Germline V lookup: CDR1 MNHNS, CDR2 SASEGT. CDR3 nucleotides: TGTGCCAGCTTCGGCCTTGAGGCTTTCTTT. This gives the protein CASFGLEAFF.

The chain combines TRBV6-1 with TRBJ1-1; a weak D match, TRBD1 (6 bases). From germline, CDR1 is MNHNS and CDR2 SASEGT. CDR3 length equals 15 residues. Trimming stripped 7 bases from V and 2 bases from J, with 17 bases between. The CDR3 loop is CASKNTGRGNTEAFF. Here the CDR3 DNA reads TGTGCCAGCAAGAATACAGGGAGGGGAAACACTGAAGCTTTCTTT.

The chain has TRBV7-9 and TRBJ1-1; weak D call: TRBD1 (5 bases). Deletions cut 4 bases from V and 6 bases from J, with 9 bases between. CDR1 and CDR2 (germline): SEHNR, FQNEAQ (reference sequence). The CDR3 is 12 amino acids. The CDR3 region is CASSSRGAEAFF. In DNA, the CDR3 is TGTGCCAGCAGCTCCCGAGGGGCTGAAGCTTTCTTT.

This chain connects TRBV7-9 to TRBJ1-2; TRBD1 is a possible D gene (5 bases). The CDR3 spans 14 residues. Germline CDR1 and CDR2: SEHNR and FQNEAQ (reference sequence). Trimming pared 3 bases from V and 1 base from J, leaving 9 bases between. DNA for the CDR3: TGTGCCAGCAGCTTGGGGGTCAATAACTATGGCTACACCTTC. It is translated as CASSLGVNNYGYTF.

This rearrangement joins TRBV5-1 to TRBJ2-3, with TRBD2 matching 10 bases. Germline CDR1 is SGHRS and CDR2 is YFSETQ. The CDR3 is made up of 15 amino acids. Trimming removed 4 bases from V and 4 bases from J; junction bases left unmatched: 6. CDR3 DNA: TGCGCCAGCAGCCTCCTAGCGGGAGAACCAGATACGCAGTATTTT. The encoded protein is CASSLLAGEPDTQYF.

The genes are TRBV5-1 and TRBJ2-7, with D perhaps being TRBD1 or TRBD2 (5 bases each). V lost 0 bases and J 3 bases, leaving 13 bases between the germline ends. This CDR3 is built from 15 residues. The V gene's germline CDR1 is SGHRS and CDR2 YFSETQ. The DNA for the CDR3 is TGCGCCAGCAGCTTGGCCTTGGGACCAGACTACGAGCAGTACTTC. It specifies CASSLALGPDYEQYF.

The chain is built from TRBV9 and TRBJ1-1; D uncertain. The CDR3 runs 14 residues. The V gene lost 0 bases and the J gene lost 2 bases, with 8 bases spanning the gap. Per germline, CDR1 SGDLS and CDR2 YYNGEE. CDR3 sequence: CASSVVSGNTEAFF. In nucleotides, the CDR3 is TGTGCCAGCAGCGTAGTTTCCGGAAACACTGAAGCTTTCTTT.

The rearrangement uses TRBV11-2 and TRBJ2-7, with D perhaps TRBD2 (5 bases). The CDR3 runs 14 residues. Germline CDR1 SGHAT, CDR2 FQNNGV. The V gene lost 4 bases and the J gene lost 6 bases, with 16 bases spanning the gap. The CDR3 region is CASSSLMRGLEQYF. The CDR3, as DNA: TGTGCCAGCAGCTCCCTAATGCGAGGGCTCGAGCAGTACTTC.

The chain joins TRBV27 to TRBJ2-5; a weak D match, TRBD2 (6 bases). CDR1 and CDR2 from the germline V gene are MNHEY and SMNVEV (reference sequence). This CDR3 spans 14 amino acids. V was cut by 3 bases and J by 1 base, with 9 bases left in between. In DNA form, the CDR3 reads TGTGCCAGCAGTTTCCTAGCGACCCAAGAGACCCAGTACTTC. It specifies CASSFLATQETQYF.

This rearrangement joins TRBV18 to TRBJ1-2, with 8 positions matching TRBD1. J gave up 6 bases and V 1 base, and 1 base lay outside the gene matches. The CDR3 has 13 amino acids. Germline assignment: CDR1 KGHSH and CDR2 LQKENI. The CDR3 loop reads CASSPQTGDGYTF. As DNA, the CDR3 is TGTGCCAGCTCACCACAGACAGGGGATGGCTACACCTTC.

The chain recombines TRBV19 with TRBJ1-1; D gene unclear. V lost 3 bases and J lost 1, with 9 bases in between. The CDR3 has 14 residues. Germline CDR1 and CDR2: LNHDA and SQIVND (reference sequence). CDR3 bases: TGTGCCAGTAGTATTCAGACCGAGAACACTGAAGCTTTCTTT. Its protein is CASSIQTENTEAFF. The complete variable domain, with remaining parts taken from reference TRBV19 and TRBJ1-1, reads DGGITQSPKYLFRKEGQNVTLSCEQNLNHDAMYWYRQDPGQGLRLIYYSQIVNDFQKGDIAEGYSVSREKKESFPLTVTSAQKNPTAFYLCASSIQTENTEAFFGQGTRLTVV.

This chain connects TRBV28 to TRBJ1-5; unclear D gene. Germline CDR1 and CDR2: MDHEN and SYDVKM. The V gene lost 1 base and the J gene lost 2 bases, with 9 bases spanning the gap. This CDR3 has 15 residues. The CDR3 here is CASSLLAFGNQPQHF. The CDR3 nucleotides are TGTGCCAGCAGTTTATTGGCTTTTGGCAATCAGCCCCAGCATTTT.

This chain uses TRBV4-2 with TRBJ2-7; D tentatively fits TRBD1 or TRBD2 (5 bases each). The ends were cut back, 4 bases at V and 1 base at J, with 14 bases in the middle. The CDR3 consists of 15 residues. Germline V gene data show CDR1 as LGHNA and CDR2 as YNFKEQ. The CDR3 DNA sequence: TGTGCCAGCAGCCGATTTACGGGACGGTCCTACGAGCAGTACTTC. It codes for CASSRFTGRSYEQYF.

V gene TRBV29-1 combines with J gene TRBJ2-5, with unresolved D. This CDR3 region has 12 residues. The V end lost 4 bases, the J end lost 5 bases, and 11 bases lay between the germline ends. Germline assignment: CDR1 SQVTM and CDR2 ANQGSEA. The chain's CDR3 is CSVGDLPETQYF. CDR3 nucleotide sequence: TGCAGCGTTGGTGATCTCCCGGAGACCCAGTACTTC.

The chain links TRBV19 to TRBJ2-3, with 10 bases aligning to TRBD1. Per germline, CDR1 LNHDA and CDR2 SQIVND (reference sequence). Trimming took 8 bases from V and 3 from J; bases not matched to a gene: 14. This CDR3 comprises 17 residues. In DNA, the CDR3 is TGTGCCAGTTCCCCTAAACGGGACAGGGGATGGACAGATACGCAGTATTTT. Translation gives CASSPKRDRGWTDTQYF.

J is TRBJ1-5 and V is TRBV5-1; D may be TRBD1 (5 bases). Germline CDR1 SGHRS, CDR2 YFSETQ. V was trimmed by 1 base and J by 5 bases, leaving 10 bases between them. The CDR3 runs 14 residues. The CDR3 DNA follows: TGCGCCAGCAGCTTGAGTGGAGGGGATCAGCCCCAGCATTTT. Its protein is CASSLSGGDQPQHF.

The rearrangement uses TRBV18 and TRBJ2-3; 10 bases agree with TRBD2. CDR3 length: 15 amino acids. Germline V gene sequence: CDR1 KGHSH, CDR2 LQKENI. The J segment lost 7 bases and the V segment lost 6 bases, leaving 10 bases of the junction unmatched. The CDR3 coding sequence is TGTGCCAGCTCCAGGAGCGGGGGGGCAGATTATACGCAGTATTTT. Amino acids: CASSRSGGADYTQYF.

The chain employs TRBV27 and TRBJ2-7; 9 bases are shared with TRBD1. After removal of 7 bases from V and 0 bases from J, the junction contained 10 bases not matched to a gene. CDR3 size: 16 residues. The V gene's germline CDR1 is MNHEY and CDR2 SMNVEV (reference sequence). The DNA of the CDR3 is TGTGCCAGCAAGGAACAGGGGGCCTGGAGCTCCTACGAGCAGTACTTC. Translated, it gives CASKEQGAWSSYEQYF.

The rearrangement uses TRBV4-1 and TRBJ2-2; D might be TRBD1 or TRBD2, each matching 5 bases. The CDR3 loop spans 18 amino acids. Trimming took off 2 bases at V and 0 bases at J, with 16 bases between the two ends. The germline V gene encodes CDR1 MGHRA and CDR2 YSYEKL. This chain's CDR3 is CASSQSHLGGANTGELFF. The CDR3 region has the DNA TGCGCCAGCAGCCAATCCCATCTTGGGGGAGCGAACACCGGGGAGCTGTTTTTT.

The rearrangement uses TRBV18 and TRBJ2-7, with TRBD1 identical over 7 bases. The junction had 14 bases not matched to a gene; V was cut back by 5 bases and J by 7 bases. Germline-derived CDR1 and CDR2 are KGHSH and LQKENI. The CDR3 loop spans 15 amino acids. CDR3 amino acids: CASSTRQGRGDEQYF. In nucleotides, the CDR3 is TGTGCCAGCTCAACCCGACAGGGCCGGGGAGATGAGCAGTACTTC.

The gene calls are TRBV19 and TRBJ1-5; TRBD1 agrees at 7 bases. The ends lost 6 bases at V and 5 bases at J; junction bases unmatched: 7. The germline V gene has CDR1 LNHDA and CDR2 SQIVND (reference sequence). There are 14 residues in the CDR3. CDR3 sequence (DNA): TGTGCCAGTAGAAACAGGGGTAACGATCAGCCCCAGCATTTT. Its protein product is CASRNRGNDQPQHF.

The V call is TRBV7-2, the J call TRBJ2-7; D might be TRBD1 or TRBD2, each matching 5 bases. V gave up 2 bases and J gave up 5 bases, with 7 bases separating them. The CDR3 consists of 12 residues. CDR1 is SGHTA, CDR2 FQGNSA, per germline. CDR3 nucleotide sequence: TGTGCCAGCAGCTTATTGGGGGACGAGCAGTACTTC. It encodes CASSLLGDEQYF.